Included here is one T cell receptor beta chain sequence, with context. Its antigen has not been determined. No much larger clone is present one base from it, and per-base qualities are unavailable. From the cysteine up to the phenylalanine, the CDR3 has a length of 16 residues. The CDR3 DNA has 48 bases and is translated from base 1. CDR1 and CDR2 (MNHEY, SMNVEV) derive from the germline V gene (reference sequence). The library was obtained by the immunoSEQ multiplex PCR assay. A mixture of 60 forward primers for TCR Vbeta segments and 13 reverse primers for TCR Jbeta segments was used in the multiplex PCR. The CDR3 region of rearranged TCR beta genes was amplified from genomic DNA with a multiplex PCR assay. On the Illumina HiSeq System, the amplified TCR beta libraries were sequenced as 87-base-pair reads. From the authors' description of their analysis: Across the 640 or so repertoires, a later analysis counted tens of millions of unique TCR beta chains, 9 million to 14 million of which were shared by at least two donors. Raw reads were error-corrected and collapsed into unique sequences by a nearest-neighbor algorithm in which closely related sequences were merged to remove PCR and sequencing errors. CDR3 sequences were aligned to IMGT reference sequences to assign V, D and J gene segments. For a sequence to be retained, a match of at least six nucleotides was required to both a V gene segment and a J gene segment. Rearrangements were classified as productive when the CDR3 lacked stop codons and remained in frame with V and J, and all other rearrangements were classified as non-productive. CDR3 was defined according to IMGT convention as the region running from the second conserved V-encoded cysteine to the conserved J-encoded phenylalanine. In an earlier analysis of approximately 590 of the donors, sequences lacking an unambiguous match to a single V gene segment were excluded. In an earlier analysis of a few hundred of the donors, V segments were called functional above 56.7% productive rearrangements and were called segregating when the between-donor standard deviation exceeded 5%. A statistical classification framework was built to diagnose cytomegalovirus status from the catalog of TCR beta chain sequences. In a later analysis, TCR nucleotide sequences were compared against IMGT/GENE-DB human TR gene sequences so that V and J genes could be assigned. Using the TCRdist pipeline, a later analysis assigned CDR3 sequences along with most-parsimonious VDJ recombination scenarios. In a later analysis, each TCR beta chain was defined by its CDR3 amino acid sequence together with its V-gene family, and reads without a unique V-gene family were excluded. As a way to deal with suspected cross-contamination and a sequencing artifact, a later analysis dropped 500 to 700 nucleotide sequences that were highly shared and had low generation probability. A later analysis calculated a clonal expansion index for each public chain from normalized within-repertoire ranks of inferred template counts. A later analysis computed generation probabilities with a VDJ recombination model fitted to out-of-frame rearrangements, and checked the results against IGoR. In a later analysis, TCR-TCR, TCR-HLA and TCR-CMV co-occurrence was scored with hypergeometric tests, and a repertoire-size bias correction was applied to TCR pairs. To estimate false discovery rates, a later analysis permuted the HLA or CMV assignments 20 times. In a later analysis, co-occurring TCRs were grouped using DBSCAN, and TCRdist sequence similarity was added for clustering within HLA-allele-positive subsets. For co-occurrence clustering, repertoires with fewer than 30,000 or more than 120,000 public chains were excluded, along with a handful of repertoires with anomalous nucleotide sharing. The table was pulled from immuneACCESS by TCRdb, which kept in-frame rearrangements only. Such tables lose some clones; where checked, under half of the loss comes from unresolved V genes, and the rest has no known cause. V, J and clone size derive from that table, while D and trimming were established from the DNA sequence. This sample gives 120,000 to 150,000 clones in total; nearly 80% of them show up just once. Clones ranked in the top ten supply approximately 0.66% of the sample.

This sample was taken from a study of cytomegalovirus exposure and HLA in healthy donors (dated by TCRdb to between 2016 and 2019). Some background on the complete study: According to an earlier analysis of around 600 of the donors, about 179 million T cells yielded 120 million or so unique TCR beta sequences and 250 to 350 Gb of sequence data. To predict cytomegalovirus infection status, the study combined high-throughput TCR immunosequencing, statistical association of individual TCRs with disease status, and machine learning. Every repertoire in the discovery cohort had been generated on one and the same sequencing platform. The study used immunosequencing to profile the T cell repertoires of 600 to 850 subjects and linked those repertoires to cytomegalovirus serostatus. Roughly 5 DR-DQ haplotypes were handled as single units for association and clustering, since linkage in the cohort was strong. An early release that covered about 600 HLA-typed donors contained approximately 300 gigabases of sequencing data and some 87 million unique TCR sequences. A later genetic analysis used genome-wide SNP genotypes for about three fifths of the 666 donors, treating that subset as a discovery cohort. Rather than using new phenotypic data, the later analysis identified candidate immune exposures from TCR beta sequences and from how often those sequences occurred across donors. An earlier analysis of fewer than 750 of the donors used high-throughput TCR beta sequencing to judge whether each TCR beta V gene segment behaved as functional or pseudogenic. HLA typing covered class I and class II loci at four-digit resolution. Alongside the repertoire data, information on donor age, sex, ethnicity and CMV serostatus was compiled. Typing coverage varied by locus: roughly 620-640 donors for A, B, C, DRB1 and DQB1; approximately 500 for DQA1; around 610 for DPA1; approximately 470 for DPB1. Besides the first cohort of roughly 700 subjects, a separate validation cohort made up of 120 different subjects was used. The study was designed to test whether signatures of past pathogen exposure could be identified by cataloging public T cell receptors. Among some 410 genotyped donors of the cohort, an average of about 220,000 unique TCR beta nucleotide sequences was sequenced per donor, of which 15% to 20% were non-productive. To study patterns of TCR occurrence, a later analysis re-analyzed previously published TCR beta repertoires from several hundred donors and added high-resolution HLA genotyping. Of the 398 genotyped donors, around 81% fell in the genetic ancestry cluster associated with self-reported Caucasian donors. Overall results and qualifications from the work: Most CMV-associated TCR beta chains appeared to be HLA-restricted in a later analysis, and the HLA associations seemed to be driven largely by CMV exposure. Most TCR sequences were observed very rarely across donors, whereas some public TCRs were present in many individuals. Seventeen rarely observed V segments, including chromosome 9 orphons, were excluded from the earlier analysis of some 590 of the donors because counts were too low. A later analysis reported that several top co-occurrence clusters appeared linked to parvovirus B19, influenza, CMV and Epstein-Barr virus. A cluster of highly shared sequence variants was judged likely to be a technical artifact of the sequencing pipeline. A later analysis associated roughly 17,000 TCR beta sequences with specific HLA alleles at a false discovery rate of 0.05. The authors suggested that the approach could potentially be generalized to other disease states and immunological phenotypes. A further reported finding was that TCR beta sequences accurately predicted the HLA-A and HLA-B alleles for most subjects in the first cohort. A later genetic analysis associated a missense DCLRE1C variant with V-gene and J-gene trimming of TCR beta chains, and an independent cohort replicated the association. In a later analysis, TCR association rates were found to vary across HLA loci, with the most associated TCRs seen for DRB1 alleles and the fewest for HLA-C alleles. Sequencing depth was assumed to be roughly uniform across donors in the presence/absence analyses, though that assumption may not hold. Some IMGT-functional V segments, including TRBV6-2 and TRBV6-3, could not be distinguished by the 87-base-pair reads and were therefore excluded. In a later analysis, HLA-associated TCR beta chains were found to be more clonally expanded and to have lower generation probabilities than equally common non-associated chains. A few of the identified cytomegalovirus-associated TCR beta chains were confirmed in vitro to be specific for cytomegalovirus antigens. In the study, about 150 TCR beta chains were listed as associated with cytomegalovirus. HLA typing was unavailable for some donors at each locus, so association tests used only the typed subset. Assigning TCR associations to individual alleles was difficult when HLA alleles, especially DR and DQ, strongly co-occurred. According to a later genetic analysis, donors in an Asian-associated ancestry cluster had fewer N-insertions in productive TCRs than the roughly 670-donor mean. In an earlier analysis of roughly 500 of the donors, most TCR beta V segments appeared in productive rearrangements about 90% or about 30% of the time, broadly matching IMGT annotations. Linkage disequilibrium might explain the correlated functional status among segregating V segments, but an unknown experimental factor could not be excluded. Only TCR beta chains were sequenced in this cohort, and the absence of alpha or paired-chain data limited detectable features. The classifier was reported to diagnose cytomegalovirus status with high specificity and sensitivity in both the original cohort and the validation cohort. CMV serostatus was the only immune exposure information available for the cohort.

The cohort was made up of approximately 670 healthy bone marrow donors. All cohort members were sampled while nominally healthy, although unrecorded immune exposures were likely present. The donor was CMV seronegative and belonged to the group of 352 seronegative cohort members. A peripheral blood sample was provided by each donor, and peripheral blood mononuclear cells were used for TCR beta sequencing. Genomic DNA extraction from the blood cell samples was performed with the Qiagen DNeasy Blood Extraction Kit. This sequence originates from a male donor in good health and CMV-seronegative. The chain employs TRBV27 and TRBJ2-5; 8 central bases correspond to TRBD1. The J call may be in error: the DNA end matches TRBJ2-7 better. The sequencing input was PBMCs. CDR3 loop: CASSLHRTGISYEQYF. The DNA sequence follows: TGTGCCAGCAGTTTACACCGGACAGGGATCTCCTACGAGCAGTACTTC.